Sequencing of this T cell receptor (beta chain) was carried out in a study of identifying expanded T cells in peripheral blood (dated by TCRdb to the late 2010s). As for the study more broadly: Technical replicates were generated by sequencing separate aliquots of the same genomic DNA pool, with four replicates compared pairwise. Here is what the overall study found, with its caveats: The authors expected that biological variance in healthy repertoires might rise further over much longer intervals, such as months to years. Between technical replicates the binomial model flagged roughly 1.2 differentially abundant clones, whereas over about two weeks the binomial model flagged about 16.4 and over roughly 4 weeks approximately 20. Across all healthy-donor time intervals, the beta-binomial model significantly cut both the number of clones called differentially abundant and the false-positive rate. For all healthy donors, the variance in clone template counts between roughly 2-week samples rose significantly as total template count increased.

On this clone itself: Its antigen specificity is not known. No quality values exist for individual bases; no much larger clone is one base distant.

TCRbeta CDR3 regions were profiled by bias-controlled multiplex PCR amplification of genomic DNA with the immunoSEQ Assay. Per the source publication's procedure: To quantify the absolute abundance of each unique TCRbeta CDR3 region, the sequences were collapsed and filtered. Differential abundance was assessed using a binomial (Fisher-equivalent) model and a beta-binomial model in which time-dependent variance fitted from healthy donors was added. Any clone with fewer than 5 combined templates was excluded, and a clone was called differentially abundant if its Benjamini-Hochberg FDR was below 0.01. The form v = (b*log(k)+a)^2 was used to model beta-binomial variance as a function of total template count across the two samples. The source is immuneACCESS, and TCRdb retained only in-frame sequences with V and J called. Part of the clones is not carried over; for the studies checked, unresolved V genes explain less than half of this, and the remainder is unexplained. V, J and clone size derive from that table, while D and trimming were established from the DNA sequence. This sample holds about 58,000 clones; around 81% were observed only once. More than 15% of the sample is in the top ten clones.

During the collection period, no immune events, such as infections, were documented for the healthy donors. Time-dependent variance in a beta-binomial model of T-cell clone differential abundance was calibrated using healthy-donor blood repertoires as a training cohort. The training cohort included 10 or so healthy donors, of whom 3 were female and 7 were male. On average the donors were approximately 43 years old, and their ages spanned roughly 29 to 70 years. Whole blood from each healthy donor was obtained from a commercial supplier and was collected at three time points around 2 weeks apart. For immunosequencing, genomic DNA was extracted from unsorted whole blood. From cysteine to phenylalanine, the CDR3 is 18 amino acids long. Left in the record is the CDR3 DNA by itself, 54 bases read in frame from the first base. For this chain, trimming is 4 bases at the V end and 8 bases at the J end, and the number of junction bases without a gene match is 15. Sequences LGHNA (CDR1) and YSLEER (CDR2) are obtained from the germline V gene.

Sequenced material: blood. This receptor was obtained from a person aged 18-70 years in good health. The sequence links TRBV4-3 to TRBJ2-1, with TRBD2 matching 12 junction bases. The encoded CDR3 is CASSRTSGRSLAGDEQFF. The DNA sequence is as follows: TGCGCCAGCAGCCGAACTAGCGGGAGGTCGTTGGCAGGGGATGAGCAGTTCTTC.